One sample yielded the 32 T cell receptor beta chains listed below, sequenced in a study of OX40 agonist ivuxolimab in advanced cancers. Clones were sequenced by immunoSEQ multiplex PCR, and TCRdb holds only the in-frame ones, with some missing. Among around 45,000 clones listed, almost 90% were seen once. Here the sequenced sample was CD4+ or CD8+ T cells sorted from blood, taken in a trial of the OX40 agonist ivuxolimab. The receptors originated from an adult with an advanced solid tumor such as melanoma, head and neck, liver or kidney cancer.

The V gene is TRBV27, the J gene TRBJ2-5; tentative D call: TRBD1 (7 bases). The V gene's germline CDR1 is MNHEY and CDR2 SMNVEV (reference sequence). The CDR3 spans 16 residues. Trimming pared 5 bases from V and 5 bases from J, leaving 21 bases between. The CDR3 DNA is TGTGCCAGCAGTCCTTTAGTTCGGGCAGGGGGGGAGACCCAGTACTTC. Its translation: CASSPLVRAGGETQYF.

V gene TRBV6-6 combines with J gene TRBJ2-6, with no clear D. CDR1 and CDR2 (germline): MNHNY, SVGAGI (reference sequence). Trimming took 8 bases from V and 1 from J, leaving 6 bases between them. The CDR3 extends over 13 amino acids. The CDR3 loop is CASCGSGANVLTF. The DNA of the CDR3 is TGTGCCAGCTGTGGGTCTGGGGCCAACGTCCTGACTTTC.

This chain links TRBV4-1 with TRBJ2-1, with 13 bases that match TRBD2. Germline CDR1 MGHRA, CDR2 YSYEKL. The CDR3 sequence is 16 residues long. V was pared by 5 bases and J by 15 bases, with 16 bases of the junction left unmatched. The CDR3 loop reads CASSETAGTSGIIRFF. The CDR3 nucleotides read TGCGCCAGCAGCGAGACCGCCGGGACTAGCGGGATAATTCGGTTCTTC.

The chain uses TRBV11-2 and TRBJ2-2; 10 bases map to TRBD2. V was clipped by 1 base and J by 8 bases; unmatched bases: 7. The germline CDR1 and CDR2 sequences are SGHAT and FQNNGV. CDR3 length equals 16 residues. CDR3 residues: CASSLALAGVTGELFF. Written as DNA, the CDR3 is TGTGCCAGCAGCTTAGCTCTAGCGGGAGTAACTGGGGAGCTGTTTTTT.

Only a few counts were recorded for this clone. The gene calls are TRBV11-3 and TRBJ2-1; 7 nucleotides agree with TRBD2. Germline trimming cut 9 bases from V and 9 bases from J; bases unmatched to any gene: 23. The CDR3 extends over 17 amino acids. Germline V gives CDR1 SGHNT, CDR2 YENEEA. Written as DNA, the CDR3 is TGTGCCAGAACATACGTGGGCGGGAGTGGCGTGGGGGGTGAGCAGTTCTTC. This encodes CARTYVGGSGVGGEQFF.

J is TRBJ2-1 and V is TRBV5-1; D remains unclear. CDR3 size: 13 residues. Germline assignment: CDR1 SGHRS and CDR2 YFSETQ. V was pared by 2 bases and J by 6 bases, with 9 bases between. In DNA, the CDR3 is TGCGCCAGCAGCTTCACAGAGCGCAATGAGCAGTTCTTC. Protein: CASSFTERNEQFF. Combining the CDR3 with reference TRBV5-1 and TRBJ2-1 gives the whole variable domain KAGVTQTPRYLIKTRGQQVTLSCSPISGHRSVSWYQQTPGQGLQFLFEYFSETQRNKGNFPGRFSGRQFSNSRSEMNVSTLELGDSALYLCASSFTERNEQFFGPGTRLTVL.

The chain employs TRBV18 and TRBJ1-5; 7 positions agree with TRBD1. The CDR3 is made up of 15 amino acids. The V segment lost 6 bases and the J segment 6 bases; nucleotides outside the gene matches: 11. In germline, CDR1 is KGHSH, CDR2 LQKENI. CDR3 residues: CASSSDRVEIQPQHF. In nucleotides, the CDR3 is TGTGCCAGCTCCTCAGACAGGGTGGAGATTCAGCCCCAGCATTTT.

The chain combines TRBV30 with TRBJ2-3; D possibly corresponds to TRBD2 (6 bases). CDR1 GTSNPN and CDR2 SVGIG come from the germline V gene (reference sequence). V dropped 3 bases and J dropped 5 bases, with 9 bases sitting between them. The CDR3 contains 12 residues. The CDR3 coding sequence is TGTGCCTGGAGCGGGGGAGGAGATACGCAGTATTTT. Residues: CAWSGGGDTQYF.

This chain links TRBV19 with TRBJ2-1; D possibly corresponds to TRBD2 (7 bases). Germline CDR1 LNHDA, CDR2 SQIVND (reference sequence). This CDR3 region has 16 residues. V dropped 2 bases and J dropped 2 bases, with 13 bases sitting between them. CDR3 nucleotides: TGTGCCAGTAGTATAACCGCGGGGGCTGCCTACAATGAGCAGTTCTTC. This translates into CASSITAGAAYNEQFF.

The rearrangement links TRBV6-1 to TRBJ1-3; no firm D call. The CDR3 runs to 15 residues. The V end was cut by 5 bases, the J end by 0 bases, with 11 bases between. Germline V gene sequence: CDR1 MNHNS, CDR2 SASEGT. The DNA of the CDR3 is TGTGCCAGCAGTCTTGGCTCTTACTCTGGAAACACCATATATTTT. Translation gives CASSLGSYSGNTIYF.

DNA of the CDR3: TGTGCCAGCAGTCCAACTTTCTTGGCCTACGAGCAGTACTTC. Protein sequence: CASSPTFLAYEQYF. The chain uses TRBV27 and TRBJ2-7; D ambiguous. The V end lost 5 bases, the J end lost 2 bases, and 13 bases lay between the germline ends. Germline V lookup: CDR1 MNHEY, CDR2 SMNVEV (reference sequence). The CDR3 runs to 14 residues.

The chain carries TRBV18 and TRBJ2-3; weak D call: TRBD1 (6 bases). The CDR3 covers 16 residues. The germline V gene encodes CDR1 KGHSH and CDR2 LQKENI. V dropped 4 bases and J dropped 5 bases, with 19 bases sitting between them. CDR3 loop: CASSQTGRPHGDTQYF. DNA of the CDR3: TGTGCCAGCTCACAGACAGGCAGGCCCCACGGAGATACGCAGTATTTT.

CDR3 loop: CASSGTRIGELFF. CDR3 nucleotides: TGTGCCAGCTCCGGGACAAGAATCGGGGAGCTGTTTTTT. The genes are TRBV2 and TRBJ2-2; TRBD1 is a possible D gene (6 bases). CDR1 is SNHLY and CDR2 is FYNNEI in the germline V gene. The CDR3 extends over 13 amino acids. Trimming took off 8 bases at V and 7 bases at J, with 14 bases between the two ends. Based on the CDR3 plus reference TRBV2 and TRBJ2-2, the full variable domain is EPEVTQTPSHQVTQMGQEVILRCVPISNHLYFYWYRQILGQKVEFLVSFYNNEISEKSEIFDDQFSVERPDGSNFTLKIRSTKLEDSAMYFCASSGTRIGELFFGEGSRLTVL.

The CDR3 sequence: CASNPTAPYEQYF. The CDR3 DNA reads as TGTGCCAGCAACCCCACTGCTCCCTACGAGCAGTACTTC. The J gene is TRBJ2-7, the V gene TRBV2, with no clear D. The V end was cut by 7 bases, the J end by 2 bases, with 12 bases between. There are 13 residues in the CDR3. Looked up from germline, CDR1 is SNHLY and CDR2 is FYNNEI.

The chain combines TRBV6-5 with TRBJ2-3; no definite D call. Trimming took 10 bases from V and 2 from J, leaving 4 bases between them. Germline assignment: CDR1 MNHEY and CDR2 SVGAGI. The CDR3 contains 10 residues. CDR3 nucleotide sequence: TGTGCCACCTTCACAGATACGCAGTATTTT. Its protein is CATFTDTQYF.

The V call is TRBV7-3, the J call TRBJ1-2, with D unclear. The CDR3 totals 13 residues. Germline CDR1 and CDR2: SGHTA and FQGTGA. Trimming cost V 5 bases and J 8 bases, with 15 bases left between them. The CDR3 nucleotides read TGTGCCAGCAGCCAGGACCGACAAGGGGGCTACACCTTC. Translating it yields CASSQDRQGGYTF.

The chain's CDR3 is CASSLVGGNTGELFF. As DNA, the CDR3 is TGTGCCAGCAGCTTAGTTGGCGGGAACACCGGGGAGCTGTTTTTT. The chain links TRBV11-2 to TRBJ2-2; D remains ambiguous. Per germline, CDR1 SGHAT and CDR2 FQNNGV. Trimming took 1 base from V and 1 from J, leaving 7 bases between them. CDR3 length equals 15 residues.

CDR3 sequence reads: CASGVQGGEKLFF. The DNA for the CDR3 is TGTGCCAGCGGAGTACAGGGAGGGGAAAAACTGTTTTTT. V and J are TRBV6-5 and TRBJ1-4; D possibly corresponds to TRBD1 (6 bases). Trimming pared 8 bases from V and 8 bases from J, leaving 15 bases between. Germline loops: CDR1 MNHEY, CDR2 SVGAGI. CDR3 length: 13 residues.

The chain is built from TRBV4-1 and TRBJ2-5; tentative D call: TRBD2 (5 bases). Germline V CDR1 and CDR2: MGHRA, YSYEKL. The CDR3 consists of 13 residues. The V gene lost 3 bases and the J gene lost 5 bases, with 10 bases spanning the gap. The CDR3 loop reads CASSQPWEETQYF. CDR3 in DNA: TGCGCCAGCAGCCAGCCTTGGGAGGAGACCCAGTACTTC.

The chain employs TRBV5-1 and TRBJ2-1; tentatively, D is TRBD2 (6 bases). CDR3 length: 16 amino acids. V shed 2 bases and J shed 4 bases, with 16 bases lying between them. The germline V gene encodes CDR1 SGHRS and CDR2 YFSETQ. CDR3 nucleotide sequence: TGCGCCAGCAGCTTCTGGCTCTCCCGGGGGTACAATGAGCAGTTCTTC. Protein sequence: CASSFWLSRGYNEQFF.

DNA for the CDR3: TGTGCCAGCGCCCCCCTAAAGGGGCCTAACTATGGCTACACCTTC. This translates into CASAPLKGPNYGYTF. The chain carries TRBV2 and TRBJ1-2; D may be TRBD1 (5 bases). The CDR3 is 15 amino acids. Germline CDR1 and CDR2: SNHLY and FYNNEI. Trimming stripped 8 bases from V and 0 bases from J, with 16 bases between.

The chain couples TRBV18 to TRBJ1-4, with 7 bases matching TRBD1. J gave up 3 bases and V 3 bases, and 4 bases lay outside the gene matches. CDR3 length equals 15 residues. Germline values: CDR1 KGHSH, CDR2 LQKENI. In DNA form, the CDR3 reads TGTGCCAGCTCACCCGACAGGGTCCCTAATGAAAAACTGTTTTTT. Protein: CASSPDRVPNEKLFF.

This clone has only a few counts. CDR3 nucleotides: TGTGCCAGCAGCTTGGTAGTTGCGTCCCCAGATACGCAGTATTTT. It yields the protein CASSLVVASPDTQYF. This chain joins TRBV5-4 and TRBJ2-3; D is undetermined. Germline CDR1 SGHNT, CDR2 YYREEE (reference sequence). Deletions cut 0 bases from V and 4 bases from J, with 12 bases between. This CDR3 has 15 amino acids.

CDR3 bases: TGTGCCAGCAGCTTAGACAGGGGTAACACCGGGGAGCTGTTTTTT. This gives the protein CASSLDRGNTGELFF. The chain employs TRBV7-6 and TRBJ2-2, with TRBD1 matching 7 bases. V was pared by 1 base and J by 2 bases, with 1 base of the junction left unmatched. Germline CDR1 is SGHVS and CDR2 is FNYEAQ. The CDR3 runs 15 residues.

The chain joins TRBV5-5 to TRBJ2-7, with 7 bases matching TRBD1. This CDR3 comprises 15 residues. Germline assignment: CDR1 SGHKS and CDR2 YYEKEE (reference sequence). With V trimmed by 2 bases and J by 5 bases, 10 bases remained unmatched. CDR3 nucleotide sequence: TGTGCCAGCAGCTTCACAGGGGCCCTCCTAAACGAGCAGTACTTC. Its translation is CASSFTGALLNEQYF.

This rearrangement joins TRBV30 to TRBJ1-2; D is perhaps TRBD1 (6 bases). Trimming stripped 1 base from V and 6 bases from J, with 9 bases between. Germline CDR1 GTSNPN, CDR2 SVGIG (reference sequence). The CDR3 is 12 residues long. This CDR3 reads CAWSAGADGYTF. The CDR3 region has the DNA TGTGCCTGGAGTGCAGGGGCAGATGGCTACACCTTC. Filled out from reference TRBV30 and TRBJ1-2, the complete variable domain reads SQTIHQWPATLVQPVGSPLSLECTVEGTSNPNLYWYRQAAGRGLQLLFYSVGIGQISSEVPQNLSASRPQDRQFILSSKKLLLSDSGFYLCAWSAGADGYTFGSGTRLTVV.

The J gene is TRBJ2-2, the V gene TRBV11-3, with D uncertain. V was clipped by 2 bases and J by 0 bases, with 4 bases between them. The V gene's germline CDR1 is SGHNT and CDR2 YENEEA. The CDR3 is made up of 14 amino acids. CDR3 region: CASSLIPNTGELFF. The DNA for the CDR3 is TGTGCCAGCAGCTTAATCCCGAACACCGGGGAGCTGTTTTTT.

In DNA form, the CDR3 reads TGTGCCAGCAGCCCATACAATGAGCAGTTCTTC. Encoded protein: CASSPYNEQFF. This chain connects TRBV25-1 to TRBJ2-1; D remains ambiguous. Trimming stripped 6 bases from V and 4 bases from J, with 4 bases between. The germline CDR1 and CDR2 sequences are MGHDK and SYGVNS. The CDR3 is made up of 11 amino acids.

The chain carries TRBV7-2 and TRBJ2-7; maybe TRBD2 (5 bases). Trimming pared 0 bases from V and 0 bases from J, leaving 6 bases between. The germline CDR1 and CDR2 sequences are SGHTA and FQGNSA. The CDR3 consists of 14 residues. CDR3 coding DNA: TGTGCCAGCAGCTTAGCCGGGGACTCCTACGAGCAGTACTTC. Its translation: CASSLAGDSYEQYF.

This clone has a single count. The chain combines TRBV14 with TRBJ2-7; no firm D call. The germline V gene encodes CDR1 SGHDN and CDR2 FVKESK. CDR3 length equals 16 residues. With 4 bases removed from V and 3 bases from J, the gap between germline ends came to 19 bases. CDR3 coding DNA: TGTGCCAGCAGCCCCTTCCTAGTAGCTCTTGGCTACGAGCAGTACTTC. Encoded protein: CASSPFLVALGYEQYF.

This clone was seen only a few times. The genes are TRBV6-5 and TRBJ1-6, with 8 bases identical to TRBD1. In germline, CDR1 is MNHEY, CDR2 SVGAGI. With 0 bases clipped from V and 6 bases from J, the junction kept 4 bases outside the gene matches. The CDR3 extends over 16 amino acids. CDR3 in DNA: TGTGCCAGCAGTTACTCTACAGGGGGGAGTAATTCACCCCTCCACTTT. It codes for CASSYSTGGSNSPLHF.

The chain is built from TRBV30 and TRBJ2-7; TRBD2 aligns across 9 bases. CDR3 length equals 14 residues. Germline-derived CDR1 and CDR2 are GTSNPN and SVGIG (reference sequence). J lost 0 bases, V lost 8 bases, and 8 bases had no gene match. The CDR3 is CAGVGGRASYEQYF. The CDR3 nucleotides are TGTGCCGGAGTCGGCGGGAGGGCCTCCTACGAGCAGTACTTC. The full variable domain, in which reference TRBV30 and TRBJ2-7 provide the parts outside the CDR3, is SQTIHQWPATLVQPVGSPLSLECTVEGTSNPNLYWYRQAAGRGLQLLFYSVGIGQISSEVPQNLSASRPQDRQFILSSKKLLLSDSGFYLCAGVGGRASYEQYFGPGTRLTVT.